This TCR beta chain is from a study of blood T cell repertoires in COVID-19. Germline-derived CDR1 and CDR2 are SQVTM and ANQGSEA. This CDR3 contains 12 residues. V lost 5 bases and J lost 7; bases outside the gene matches: 4. The data were produced by immunoSEQ multiplex PCR, yet TCRdb's version contains in-frame clones alone and is incomplete. The sample includes 150,000 to 200,000 clones, around nine tenths of them seen just once. The TCR sequence derives from a woman between 70 and 85 years old with COVID-19, enrolled during active disease. The sequenced sample was peripheral blood. The chain joins TRBV29-1 to TRBJ2-1; 8 bases match TRBD1. DNA of the CDR3: TGCAGCGTTAGGACAGGGCGTAATGAGCAGTTCTTC. Amino acid sequence: CSVRTGRNEQFF.